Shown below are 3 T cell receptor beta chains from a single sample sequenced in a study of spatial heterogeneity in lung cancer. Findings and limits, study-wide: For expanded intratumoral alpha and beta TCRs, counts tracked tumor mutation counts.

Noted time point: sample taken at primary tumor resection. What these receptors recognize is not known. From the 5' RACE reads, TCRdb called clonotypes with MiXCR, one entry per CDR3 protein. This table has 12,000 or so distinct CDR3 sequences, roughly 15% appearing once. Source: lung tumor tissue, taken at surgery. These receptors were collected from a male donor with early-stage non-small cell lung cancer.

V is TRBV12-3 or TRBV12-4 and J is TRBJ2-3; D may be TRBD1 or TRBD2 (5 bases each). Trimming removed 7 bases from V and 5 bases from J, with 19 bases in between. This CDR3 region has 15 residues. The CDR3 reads CASTFPGGDGDTQYF. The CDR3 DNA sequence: TGTGCCAGCACTTTCCCGGGTGGGGACGGAGATACGCAGTATTTT.

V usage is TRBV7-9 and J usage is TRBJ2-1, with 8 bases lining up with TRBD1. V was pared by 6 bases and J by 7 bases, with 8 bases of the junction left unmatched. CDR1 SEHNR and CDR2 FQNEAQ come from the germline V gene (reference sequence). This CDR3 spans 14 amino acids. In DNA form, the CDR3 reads TGTGCCAGCAGTTCCGGGACAGGTAGGAATGAGCAGTTCTTC. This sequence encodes CASSSGTGRNEQFF.

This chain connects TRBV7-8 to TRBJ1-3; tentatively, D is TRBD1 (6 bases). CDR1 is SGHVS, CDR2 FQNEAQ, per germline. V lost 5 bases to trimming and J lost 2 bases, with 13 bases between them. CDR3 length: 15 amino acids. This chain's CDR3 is CASSRWGGPGNTIYF. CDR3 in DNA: TGTGCCAGCAGCCGTTGGGGGGGCCCTGGAAACACCATATATTTT.